This TCR beta chain is from a study of blood T cell repertoires in COVID-19. The wider study: COVID-19 samples, acute and convalescent, were from the United States, Italy and Spain. The analysed material was cDNA or gDNA that came from T cells, B-cell-depleted T cells, or PBMCs.

Germline CDR1 is MGHRA and CDR2 is YSYEKL. V shed 3 bases, J shed 5 bases, and the junction held 4 bases outside the gene matches. This CDR3 spans 14 amino acids. The repertoire was sequenced with immunoSEQ multiplex PCR; TCRdb's copy has only in-frame clones and lacks some. Here the sample spans about 200,000 clones, roughly 81% being singletons. The sequenced sample consisted of peripheral blood. The receptor comes from a woman at least 80 years old with acute or convalescent COVID-19. The chain employs TRBV4-1 and TRBJ2-5; 9 bases match TRBD2. The CDR3 here is CASSQLAGEETQYF. The CDR3 DNA follows: TGCGCCAGCAGCCAGTTAGCGGGAGAGGAGACCCAGTACTTC.